The clone carrying this TCR beta chain was found many times. Its specificity is unknown. This record comes from a study of T-cell reconstitution after alpha-beta-depleted transplantation in children. Unique molecular identifiers were incorporated into the prepared TCRbeta library. MiXCR, applied by TCRdb to the PCR reads, yields one record per CDR3 protein. Among over 200,000 distinct CDR3 sequences listed, 9.5% to 13% were seen once. Trimming stripped 0 bases from V and 2 bases from J, with 12 bases between. This CDR3 has 16 residues. The V gene's germline CDR1 is ENHRY and CDR2 SYGVKD. General observations from the study: Newly produced T cells mostly provided counts and TCRbeta diversity after one year, as hyperexpanded clones declined.

The origin of this receptor is a child younger than two with acute myeloid leukemia, due to receive a stem cell transplant. The source was PBMCs, collected before TCRalphabeta/CD19-depleted stem cell transplant. The rearrangement uses TRBV10-3 and TRBJ2-3; D is unresolved. CDR3 amino acids: CAISESMWAPTDTQYF. CDR3 in DNA: TGTGCCATCAGTGAGTCGATGTGGGCCCCCACAGATACGCAGTATTTT.